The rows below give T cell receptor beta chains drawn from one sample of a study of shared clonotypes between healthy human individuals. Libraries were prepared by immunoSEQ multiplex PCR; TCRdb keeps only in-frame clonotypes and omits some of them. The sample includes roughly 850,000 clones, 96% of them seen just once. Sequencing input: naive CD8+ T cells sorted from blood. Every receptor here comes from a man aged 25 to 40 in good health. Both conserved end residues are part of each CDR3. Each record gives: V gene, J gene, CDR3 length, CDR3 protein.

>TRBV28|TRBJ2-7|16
CASSLTQALNSYEQYF
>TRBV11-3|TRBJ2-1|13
CASSFDLENEQFF
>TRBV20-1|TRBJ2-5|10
CSAEKETQYF
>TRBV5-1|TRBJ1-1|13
CASSFYGTTEAFF
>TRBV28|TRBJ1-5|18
CASSLYGQGSESNQPQHF
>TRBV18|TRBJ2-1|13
CASSPPSYNEQFF
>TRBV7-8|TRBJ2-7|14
CASSSVSLKGEQYF
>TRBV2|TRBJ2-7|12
CASVLDSYEQYF
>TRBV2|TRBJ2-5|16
CASSVSGALGQETQYF
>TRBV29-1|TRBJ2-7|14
CSAHLGTGAYEQYF
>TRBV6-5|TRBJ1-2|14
CASSYKAGGYGYTF
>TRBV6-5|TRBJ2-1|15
CASSPTSGVYNEQFF
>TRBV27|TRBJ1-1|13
CASSSGQGIEAFF
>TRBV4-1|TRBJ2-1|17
CASSQGGAGSSYNEQFF
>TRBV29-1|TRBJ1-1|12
CSVEDKNTEAFF
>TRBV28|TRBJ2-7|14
CASSYGTEFYEQYF
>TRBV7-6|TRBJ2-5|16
CASSQTGPPYQETQYF
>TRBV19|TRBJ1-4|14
CASRGYRLGEKLFF
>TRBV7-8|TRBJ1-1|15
CASSLMAGQNTEAFF
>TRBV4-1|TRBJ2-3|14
CASSHGVSGDTQYF
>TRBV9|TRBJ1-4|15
CASSVALATNEKLFF
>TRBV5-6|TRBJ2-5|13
CASREGNQETQYF
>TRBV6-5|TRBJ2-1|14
CASSYSASVHEQFF
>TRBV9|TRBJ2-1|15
CASSVGSGSLDEQFF
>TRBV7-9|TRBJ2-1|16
CASSSRLAGVRNEQFF
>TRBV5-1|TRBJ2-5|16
CASSPQLAGDQETQYF
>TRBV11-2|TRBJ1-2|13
CASSLDSGGGYTF